Presented here are 9 T cell receptor beta chains from one specimen sequenced in a study of a mutant IDH1 vaccine in newly diagnosed glioma (dated by TCRdb to the early 2020s). The antigens these receptors bind are not known. The label giving this sample's time point can be read as: week 5, during vaccination. Each vaccine dose, consisting of 300 ug of a 20-mer mutant IDH1 peptide in Montanide, was administered subcutaneously with topical imiquimod. Library preparation employed the immunoSEQ multiplex PCR assay. TCRdb holds this immuneACCESS table with in-frame rearrangements only. Some clones are missing; in checked studies, unresolved V genes explain under half, and the rest has no known cause. The sample records about 42,000 clones, 80% to 90% of which are singletons. Over 1.5% of the sample belongs to the ten largest clones. Sequenced material: PBMCs, taken from a glioma patient whose treatment included an IDH1 peptide vaccine. These receptors were collected from a man in his forties or fifties with glioma.

The chain has TRBV6-5 and TRBJ2-2; D might be TRBD2 (5 bases). CDR1 MNHEY and CDR2 SVGAGI come from the germline V gene. Trimming left V 9 bases short and J 1 base short, with 12 bases between. This CDR3 spans 14 amino acids. The CDR3 region has the DNA TGTGCCAGTAAGCGGACCAGGAACACCGGGGAGCTGTTTTTT. Translated: CASKRTRNTGELFF.

This clone was found a few times. V gene TRBV18 combines with J gene TRBJ1-1; TRBD1 might be the D (6 bases). The V gene's germline CDR1 is KGHSH and CDR2 LQKENI. The V end lost 1 base, the J end lost 5 bases, and 14 bases lay between the germline ends. CDR3 length: 15 amino acids. The CDR3 here is CASSPRAARGTEAFF. The CDR3 DNA follows: TGTGCCAGCTCACCACGCGCTGCGAGGGGGACTGAAGCTTTCTTT.

This chain connects TRBV19 to TRBJ2-4, with 10 bases that match TRBD1. Trimming took 5 bases from V and 6 from J; bases not matched to a gene: 7. The CDR3 totals 15 residues. In germline, CDR1 is LNHDA, CDR2 SQIVND (reference sequence). In DNA, the CDR3 is TGTGCCAGTAGTGGACTCCGGACAGGGGGAAACATTCAGTACTTC. Translating gives CASSGLRTGGNIQYF.

This clone was counted between two and nine times. The chain links TRBV14 to TRBJ1-1; maybe TRBD1 (6 bases). The CDR3 loop spans 16 amino acids. V lost 3 bases to trimming and J lost 1 base, with 15 bases between them. CDR1 is SGHDN and CDR2 is FVKESK in the germline V gene. CDR3 bases: TGTGCCAGCAGCCAGAACAACAGGGTGCGGAACACTGAAGCTTTCTTT. This codes for CASSQNNRVRNTEAFF.

This clone was observed a handful of times. V usage is TRBV27 and J usage is TRBJ1-4; TRBD1 matches at 7 bases. Per the germline V gene, CDR1 is MNHEY and CDR2 is SMNVEV (reference sequence). The CDR3 loop spans 15 amino acids. J gave up 10 bases and V 2 bases, and 10 bases lay outside the gene matches. In nucleotides, the CDR3 is TGTGCCAGCAGTTTACAGCAGGGGGGGGTTGGAAAACTGTTTTTT. It codes for CASSLQQGGVGKLFF.

The chain employs TRBV28 and TRBJ2-3, with D unresolved. CDR1 MDHEN and CDR2 SYDVKM come from the germline V gene. The V end lost 3 bases, the J end lost 2 bases, and 9 bases lay between the germline ends. The CDR3 has 14 amino acids. The CDR3 here is CASSLGIYTDTQYF. The CDR3 nucleotides are TGTGCCAGCAGTTTGGGCATCTACACAGATACGCAGTATTTT. Full variable domain (outside the CDR3, taken from reference TRBV28 and TRBJ2-3): DVKVTQSSRYLVKRTGEKVFLECVQDMDHENMFWYRQDPGLGLRLIYFSYDVKMKEKGDIPEGYSVSREKKERFSLILESASTNQTSMYLCASSLGIYTDTQYFGPGTRLTVL.

As DNA, the CDR3 is TGTGCCAGCAGTGACCCGGGGACCCCCTTCTCCTACGAGCAGTACTTC. Translated: CASSDPGTPFSYEQYF. The chain has TRBV6-1 and TRBJ2-7; perhaps D is TRBD1 or TRBD2 (5 bases each). V was clipped by 3 bases and J by 0 bases, with 15 bases between them. This CDR3 has 16 amino acids. Germline V gene data show CDR1 as MNHNS and CDR2 as SASEGT.

This sequence joins TRBV19 and TRBJ2-7; D gene unclear. The CDR3 consists of 14 residues. From germline, CDR1 is LNHDA and CDR2 SQIVND (reference sequence). The V end was cut by 5 bases, the J end by 3 bases, with 14 bases between. The CDR3 sequence is CASSPSTPGYEQYF. CDR3 nucleotide sequence: TGTGCCAGTAGTCCATCAACGCCTGGCTACGAGCAGTACTTC.

The CDR3 is CASSPRVPEGVADTQYF. The CDR3 DNA reads as TGTGCCAGCAGCCCCAGGGTACCAGAGGGAGTTGCAGATACGCAGTATTTT. J is TRBJ2-3 and V is TRBV9, with D perhaps TRBD1 or TRBD2 (5 bases each). Germline CDR1 is SGDLS and CDR2 is YYNGEE. V gave up 4 bases and J gave up 4 bases, with 22 bases separating them. The length of the CDR3 is 17 residues.